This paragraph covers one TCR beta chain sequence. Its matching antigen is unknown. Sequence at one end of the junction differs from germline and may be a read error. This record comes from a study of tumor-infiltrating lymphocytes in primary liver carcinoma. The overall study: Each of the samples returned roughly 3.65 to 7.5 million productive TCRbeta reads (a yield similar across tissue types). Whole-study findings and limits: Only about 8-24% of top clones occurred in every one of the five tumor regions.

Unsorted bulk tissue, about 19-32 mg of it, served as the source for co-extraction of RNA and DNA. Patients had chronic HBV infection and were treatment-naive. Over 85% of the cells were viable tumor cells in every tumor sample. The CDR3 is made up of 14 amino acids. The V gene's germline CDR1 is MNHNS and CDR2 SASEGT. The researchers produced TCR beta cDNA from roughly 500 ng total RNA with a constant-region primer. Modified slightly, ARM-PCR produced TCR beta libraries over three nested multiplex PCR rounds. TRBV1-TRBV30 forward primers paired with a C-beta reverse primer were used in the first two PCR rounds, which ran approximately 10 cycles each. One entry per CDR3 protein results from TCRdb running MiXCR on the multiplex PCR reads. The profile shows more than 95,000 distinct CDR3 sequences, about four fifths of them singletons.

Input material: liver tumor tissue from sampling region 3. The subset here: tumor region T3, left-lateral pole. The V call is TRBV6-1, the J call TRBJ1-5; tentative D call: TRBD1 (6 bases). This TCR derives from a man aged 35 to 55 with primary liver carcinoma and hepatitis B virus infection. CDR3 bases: TGTGCCAGCAATGAAGGGGGGAATGATCAGCCCCAGCATTTT. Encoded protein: CASNEGGNDQPQHF.